This record concerns one T cell receptor (beta chain) sequence. Its antigen is currently not known. One base away there is no much larger clone; base qualities are not given. The sample comes from a study of graft-versus-host responses after intestinal transplantation (dated by TCRdb to about 2021). Study-level background: Multivisceral, liver-intestinal, or isolated intestinal transplants were received by the recipients. All recipients received anti-thymocyte globulin induction followed by maintenance tacrolimus and steroids for 3 to 4 years. After intestinal transplantation, graft-versus-host and host-versus-graft alloreactive T cell clones in the graft, circulation and bone marrow were tracked using bulk TCR-beta CDR3 sequencing. To identify alloreactive clones, pre-transplant mixed lymphocyte reaction products were sequenced and then compared with unstimulated pre-transplant donor and recipient T cells. Of the roughly 26 intestinal transplant recipients enrolled in the cohort, one of whom was a retransplant, a few patients without pretransplant specimens were excluded. A peak of at least 4% donor T cells among recipient peripheral blood mononuclear cells was the definition used for donor T cell macrochimerism. Instead of going to the commercial service, samples from a few later patients were sequenced in-house on an Illumina MiSeq and processed with MiXCR. What the authors observed across the whole study: GvH clones turned up in recipient bone marrow, with some appearing earlier in ileal mucosa or blood, a pattern consistent with an intestinal mucosal origin. Early after transplant, declines in HvG clones were associated with peak levels of circulating GvH clones. The relatively low number and heterogeneity of intestinal transplant patients limited the conclusions. High GvH to HvG T cell clonal ratios were observed in the allografts of patients with donor T cell macrochimerism.

Libraries came from the immunoSEQ multiplex PCR assay. For most patients, genomic DNA was isolated using the Qiagen DNeasy Blood and Tissue Kit and was shipped frozen to Adaptive Biotechnologies for TCR sequencing. For most patients, high-throughput TCR-beta CDR3 sequencing of genomic DNA was performed by Adaptive Biotechnologies. As for the authors' bioinformatics: TCR sequencing data were retrieved from Adaptive's ImmunoSEQ software for roughly 17 patients, whereas a few other patients were processed with MiXCR and VDJtools. To correct CD4 versus CD8 sorting errors, any sequence found in both subsets at a frequency ratio below 5:1 was removed. CDR3 nucleotide sequences shared between donor and recipient were removed because the origin of such sequences could not be assigned. To be classed as alloreactive, a clone needed at least 2-fold expansion over unstimulated cells and a minimum CFSE-low frequency of 0.002% (template counts) or 0.001% (read counts). Clones detected in sequenced pre-transplant spleen, lymph node, or MLR CFSE-low populations of the donor or recipient were defined as mappable. The cumulative frequency of alloreactive clones was calculated as a percentage of all sequences, weighted by copy number. TCRdb limited this immuneACCESS table to in-frame rearrangements with V and J called. A share of clones is missing; checked studies link under half to unresolved V genes, and the rest is unexplained. That table furnishes V, J and clone size, whereas the DNA furnished D and trimming. This sample holds about 110,000 clones; about 94% were observed only once. 0.4% to 0.55% of the sample comes from the top ten.

V is cut by 7 bases and J by 0 bases, and the space between the germline ends is 12 bases. CDR1 and CDR2, looked up from the germline V gene (reference sequence), are LNHDA and SQIVND. The CDR3, cysteine through phenylalanine, is 14 amino acids long. Solely the CDR3 DNA is kept, with 42 bases framed from the first base. Taken with the paper, the label for time point translates to: cells obtained before transplantation from donor or recipient. CD3+CD4+ and CD3+CD8+ populations were FACS-sorted from unstimulated pre-transplant donor and recipient cells taken from spleen or lymph nodes. The sequencing used unstimulated CD8+ T cells sorted from spleen or lymph node cells, collected before intestinal transplant. The receptor comes from a human donor who received an intestinal transplant. This chain is built from TRBV19 and TRBJ1-1; a tentative D match to TRBD1 spans 5 bases. The CDR3 reads as follows: CASTEGTVNTEAFF. The DNA sequence is given as TGTGCCAGTACGGAGGGGACGGTGAACACTGAAGCTTTCTTT.